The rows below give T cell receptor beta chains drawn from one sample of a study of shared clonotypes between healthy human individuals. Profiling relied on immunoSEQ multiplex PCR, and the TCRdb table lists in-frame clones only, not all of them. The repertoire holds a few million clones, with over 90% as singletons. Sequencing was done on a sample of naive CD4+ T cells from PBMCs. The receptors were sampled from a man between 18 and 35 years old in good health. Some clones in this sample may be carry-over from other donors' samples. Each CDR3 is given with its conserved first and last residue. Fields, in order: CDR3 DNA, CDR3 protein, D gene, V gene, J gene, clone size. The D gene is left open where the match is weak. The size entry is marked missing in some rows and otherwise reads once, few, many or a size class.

TGTGCCAGCAGTTTAGGCGGACTCTCCTACAATGAGCAGTTCTTC,CASSLGGLSYNEQFF,-,TRBV28,TRBJ2-1,-
TGCAGCGTTAGGGGCGCAGGGCTTTACAATGAGCAGTTCTTC,CSVRGAGLYNEQFF,-,TRBV29-1,TRBJ2-1,-
TGTGCCAGCAGCTTGATGACAACTACAGAGGAGACCCAGTACTTC,CASSLMTTTEETQYF,-,TRBV5-4,TRBJ2-5,-
TGTGCCTGGAGACCGACAGTGAACACTGAAGCTTTCTTT,CAWRPTVNTEAFF,-,TRBV30,TRBJ1-1,-
TGTGCCAGCAGCCGGGACAGGGGTAACTATGGCTACACCTTC,CASSRDRGNYGYTF,TRBD1,TRBV7-2,TRBJ1-2,-
TGTGCCACCGCCGGGACAGGGGCAACTAATGAAAAACTGTTTTTT,CATAGTGATNEKLFF,TRBD1,TRBV10-3,TRBJ1-4,-
TGTGCCATCAGTGATGGACTAGCGGGAGAGACCCAGTACTTC,CAISDGLAGETQYF,TRBD2,TRBV10-3,TRBJ2-5,-
TGTGCCAGCAGCTCCCGGGACACCCAAAGGCGGTATGGCTACACCTTC,CASSSRDTQRRYGYTF,-,TRBV5-4,TRBJ1-2,-
TGTGCCAGCAGCTTAATTACAGGGGGAATCACTGAAGCTTTCTTT,CASSLITGGITEAFF,TRBD1,TRBV7-3,TRBJ1-1,-
TGTGCCAGCAGCCAAGGCTCCAGGGGACAAGAGACCCAGTACTTC,CASSQGSRGQETQYF,-,TRBV4-2,TRBJ2-5,-
TGTGCCAGCAGTCCTATACGGACAGGATTTAAAGAGACCCAGTACTTC,CASSPIRTGFKETQYF,TRBD1,TRBV28,TRBJ2-5,-
TGTGCCAGCAGCTTCGGCAGGGCCACTGAAGCTTTCTTT,CASSFGRATEAFF,-,TRBV7-6,TRBJ1-1,few
TGTGCCAGCAGCTTGGTCGCCTCCCGGGACACAGATACGCAGTATTTT,CASSLVASRDTDTQYF,-,TRBV7-3,TRBJ2-3,-
TGTGCCAGCAGTGACAGGGCCAATCAGCCCCAGCATTTT,CASSDRANQPQHF,-,TRBV2,TRBJ1-5,-
TGTGCCAGCAGCTTAACCATTCGGACAGAAGCTTTCTTT,CASSLTIRTEAFF,-,TRBV7-3,TRBJ1-1,few
TGTGCCAGCAGCGAAAAGCTAGGGGTTACGCAGTATTTT,CASSEKLGVTQYF,-,TRBV7-6,TRBJ2-3,-
TGTGCCAGCAGCGCACAGGGGACCTACTTGAACACTGAAGCTTTCTTT,CASSAQGTYLNTEAFF,TRBD1,TRBV9,TRBJ1-1,-